This T cell receptor (beta chain) was captured in a study of immune evolution from preneoplasia to lung adenocarcinoma. Broader study findings: Later-stage lesions appeared to have more T cells, more diversity, less clonality. Top clone share appeared to fall from AAH through AIS, MIA, adenocarcinoma.

Details on this clone: Its specificity is unknown.

Germline-derived CDR1 and CDR2 are KGHSH and LQKENI. Trimming stripped 6 bases from V and 6 bases from J, with 11 bases between. This CDR3 has 12 amino acids. Histologic diagnosis was independently verified by two lung pathologists. Repertoires were generated with immunoSEQ multiplex PCR, while TCRdb's copy carries only in-frame clones and drops some. The sample consists of about 2,300 clones, roughly 80% of them appearing once. The receptor comes from a person in their 70s with lung adenocarcinoma. Sequencing was carried out using FFPE adjacent normal lung tissue. J is TRBJ1-2 and V is TRBV18; D is ambiguous. CDR3 nucleotide sequence: TGTGCCAGCTCCCGGCCGACGGATGGCTACACCTTC. Translating gives CASSRPTDGYTF.